Shown below are 20 T cell receptor beta chains from a single sample sequenced in a study of blood T cell repertoires in COVID-19. Profiling relied on immunoSEQ multiplex PCR, and the TCRdb table lists in-frame clones only, not all of them. The data contain about 200,000 clones, 85% to 90% of them singletons. The sample was peripheral blood. The source is a woman aged 70-85 years with acute or convalescent COVID-19.

The chain links TRBV5-5 to TRBJ2-5; 7 bases agree with TRBD1. The CDR3 covers 16 residues. CDR1 and CDR2 (germline): SGHKS, YYEKEE (reference sequence). Losses at the gene ends were 4 bases for V and 5 bases for J; bases not matched to a gene: 14. The CDR3 DNA sequence: TGTGCCAGCAGCCGAGCCACCGGGACAGAGTGGGAGACCCAGTACTTC. Translating gives CASSRATGTEWETQYF.

The V gene is TRBV7-6, the J gene TRBJ2-5; 10 bases line up with TRBD2. The germline gives CDR1 SGHVS, CDR2 FNYEAQ. The CDR3 has 16 residues. With V trimmed by 5 bases and J by 7 bases, 13 bases remained unmatched. CDR3 loop: CASSLLSGGYDGTQYF. The CDR3, as DNA: TGTGCCAGCAGCCTCCTTAGCGGGGGGTATGACGGGACCCAGTACTTC. Together with reference TRBV7-6 and TRBJ2-5, the CDR3 gives the full variable domain: GAGVSQSPRYKVTKRGQDVALRCDPISGHVSLYWYRQALGQGPEFLTYFNYEAQQDKSGLPNDRFSAERPEGSISTLTIQRTEQRDSAMYRCASSLLSGGYDGTQYFGPGTRLLVL.

V gene TRBV6-5 combines with J gene TRBJ2-3; 9 bases are shared with TRBD1. V lost 2 bases to trimming and J lost 7 bases; unmatched junction nucleotides: 7. This CDR3 comprises 15 residues. Germline V gene data show CDR1 as MNHEY and CDR2 as SVGAGI. CDR3 in DNA: TGTGCCAGCAGTTACGGGACAGGGAAGGGGAATACGCAGTATTTT. Protein sequence: CASSYGTGKGNTQYF.

The J gene is TRBJ1-1, the V gene TRBV7-2; D unclear. Trimming pared 8 bases from V and 1 base from J, leaving 8 bases between. From germline, CDR1 is SGHTA and CDR2 FQGNSA. The CDR3 sequence is 12 residues long. The CDR3 nucleotides are TGTGCCAGCCGTAGAGGGAACACTGAAGCTTTCTTT. Its protein product is CASRRGNTEAFF.

The count of this clone is one. This sequence joins TRBV7-6 and TRBJ2-1, with TRBD2 matching 7 bases. The germline CDR1 and CDR2 sequences are SGHVS and FNYEAQ. The junction had 11 bases not matched to a gene; V was cut back by 4 bases and J by 2 bases. This CDR3 has 17 residues. CDR3 nucleotides: TGTGCCAGCAGCTCCCGCCCTAGCGGCGACGCCTACAATGAGCAGTTCTTC. This codes for CASSSRPSGDAYNEQFF. Variable domain in full (rest from reference TRBV7-6 and TRBJ2-1): GAGVSQSPRYKVTKRGQDVALRCDPISGHVSLYWYRQALGQGPEFLTYFNYEAQQDKSGLPNDRFSAERPEGSISTLTIQRTEQRDSAMYRCASSSRPSGDAYNEQFFGPGTRLTVL.

This chain uses TRBV6-1 with TRBJ1-6; no firm D call. The germline gives CDR1 MNHNS, CDR2 SASEGT. The length of the CDR3 is 14 residues. V shed 8 bases and J shed 6 bases, with 14 bases lying between them. In nucleotides, the CDR3 is TGTGCCAGCGCCGCCGGGATCCTTAATTCACCCCTCCACTTT. Its translation: CASAAGILNSPLHF.

The rearrangement links TRBV28 to TRBJ1-1; no clear D gene. Germline V gene lookup returns CDR1 MDHEN and CDR2 SYDVKM. The CDR3 contains 11 residues. Trimming removed 3 bases at V and 5 bases at J, with 4 bases between. CDR3 DNA: TGTGCCAGCAGTTTGGCTACTGAAGCTTTCTTT. Residues: CASSLATEAFF.

The V call is TRBV6-2 or TRBV6-3, the J call TRBJ1-5; 9 bases line up with TRBD1. The CDR3 is made up of 19 amino acids. V was pared by 4 bases and J by 4 bases, with 17 bases of the junction left unmatched. Germline lookup yields CDR1 MNHEY and CDR2 SVGEGT. The CDR3 DNA reads as TGTGCCAGCAGTTTAACTGTTGCCCATAGGACAGGGGCGAATCAGCCCCAGCATTTT. Translating gives CASSLTVAHRTGANQPQHF.

The chain has TRBV5-1 and TRBJ2-1; no definite D call. CDR1 SGHRS and CDR2 YFSETQ come from the germline V gene. The germline V and J ends were trimmed by 1 base and 0 bases, with 8 bases remaining between them. CDR3 length: 15 residues. CDR3 sequence (DNA): TGCGCCAGCAGCTTGTCGGTAGCCTCCTACAATGAGCAGTTCTTC. This gives the protein CASSLSVASYNEQFF.

V and J are TRBV27 and TRBJ2-5; TRBD2 agrees at 8 bases. The trim removed 6 bases at V and 7 bases at J, leaving 7 bases unmatched. CDR1 and CDR2 from the germline V gene are MNHEY and SMNVEV (reference sequence). This CDR3 region has 13 residues. CDR3 DNA sequence: TGTGCCAGCAGCCGGGGACTAGGCGGGACCCAGTACTTC. The encoded protein is CASSRGLGGTQYF.

The V gene is TRBV5-1, the J gene TRBJ1-4; tentatively, D is TRBD1 (6 bases). Trimming removed 5 bases from V and 4 bases from J, with 18 bases in between. CDR1 and CDR2 (germline): SGHRS, YFSETQ. This CDR3 spans 16 amino acids. CDR3 residues: CASSFQTQGGNEKLFF. DNA of the CDR3: TGCGCCAGCAGTTTTCAGACACAGGGTGGTAATGAAAAACTGTTTTTT.

This clone was recorded a few times. CDR3 sequence: CASRYALGGRDTEAFF. DNA of the CDR3: TGTGCCAGCAGGTACGCGTTGGGAGGAAGGGACACTGAAGCTTTCTTT. The V call is TRBV6-5, the J call TRBJ1-1; D gene uncertain. V was shortened by 6 bases and J by 3 bases, with 20 bases between the two germline ends. In germline, CDR1 is MNHEY, CDR2 SVGAGI. The length of the CDR3 is 16 residues.

This chain joins TRBV7-9 and TRBJ2-6; perhaps TRBD2 as D (6 bases). V was shortened by 0 bases and J by 3 bases, with 9 bases between the two germline ends. CDR3 size: 16 residues. Germline V gene data show CDR1 as SEHNR and CDR2 as FQNEAQ (reference sequence). In DNA, the CDR3 is TGTGCCAGCAGCTTAGCGCGCGGGGATGGGGCCAACGTCCTGACTTTC. Translation gives CASSLARGDGANVLTF.

A word on this clone: This sample includes further DNA sequences coding for the same CDR3. The chain employs TRBV7-2 and TRBJ1-1; D may be TRBD1 (5 bases). Germline loops: CDR1 SGHTA, CDR2 FQGNSA. V dropped 0 bases and J dropped 5 bases, with 7 bases sitting between them. There are 13 residues in the CDR3. The CDR3 reads CASSLAEGTEAFF. The CDR3 DNA follows: TGTGCCAGCAGCTTAGCGGAGGGGACTGAAGCTTTCTTT.

CDR3 bases: TGCGCCAGCAGCTTGGCCCCTGGCGGGGGGATGGAGACCCAGTACTTC. Its translation: CASSLAPGGGMETQYF. The rearrangement uses TRBV5-1 and TRBJ2-5, with TRBD2 identical over 8 bases. Trimming cost V 0 bases and J 5 bases; bases outside gene matches: 9. The CDR3 runs 16 residues. CDR1 is SGHRS and CDR2 is YFSETQ in the germline V gene.

The rearrangement joins TRBV27 to TRBJ2-2, with D possibly TRBD1 on 6 matching bases. Deletions cut 0 bases from V and 3 bases from J, with 11 bases between. The CDR3 consists of 16 residues. Germline CDR1 reads MNHEY; CDR2 reads SMNVEV (reference sequence). The CDR3 here is CASSLSRGLDTGELFF. The CDR3 DNA reads as TGTGCCAGCAGTTTATCCAGGGGTTTGGACACCGGGGAGCTGTTTTTT.

This rearrangement joins TRBV6-4 to TRBJ1-1; D may be TRBD1 (5 bases). The CDR3 runs to 15 residues. The ends were cut back, 3 bases at V and 1 base at J, with 12 bases in the middle. Germline CDR1 and CDR2: MRHNA and SNTAGT. The CDR3: CASSEGARPNTEAFF. The CDR3 DNA sequence: TGTGCCAGCAGTGAAGGGGCTCGGCCGAACACTGAAGCTTTCTTT.

This rearrangement joins TRBV11-2 to TRBJ1-3, with 7 nucleotides matching TRBD1. CDR3 length: 14 amino acids. After removal of 2 bases from V and 2 bases from J, the junction contained 0 bases not matched to a gene. The germline V gene has CDR1 SGHAT and CDR2 FQNNGV. The CDR3 DNA reads as TGTGCCAGCAGCTTACAGGGGGCTGGAAACACCATATATTTT. It encodes CASSLQGAGNTIYF.

This clone was found a few times. The rearrangement uses TRBV29-1 and TRBJ1-1; no clear D. Trimming removed 3 bases at V and 6 bases at J, with 17 bases between. The CDR3 loop spans 14 amino acids. Germline V gene data show CDR1 as SQVTM and CDR2 as ANQGSEA. This chain's CDR3 is CSVDLLAHSAEAFF. The CDR3 bases are TGCAGCGTTGATCTCTTGGCCCATTCCGCTGAAGCTTTCTTT. The complete variable domain, with remaining parts taken from reference TRBV29-1 and TRBJ1-1, reads SAVISQKPSRDICQRGTSLTIQCQVDSQVTMMFWYRQQPGQSLTLIATANQGSEATYESGFVIDKFPISRPNLTFSTLTVSNMSPEDSSIYLCSVDLLAHSAEAFFGQGTRLTVV.

V is TRBV6-5 and J is TRBJ2-2; 9 bases align to TRBD1. Germline-derived CDR1 and CDR2 are MNHEY and SVGAGI. Losses at the gene ends were 6 bases for V and 3 bases for J; bases not matched to a gene: 2. This CDR3 is 14 amino acids long. CDR3 nucleotide sequence: TGTGCCAGCAGGCGGGACAGGGACACCGGGGAGCTGTTTTTT. It encodes CASRRDRDTGELFF.